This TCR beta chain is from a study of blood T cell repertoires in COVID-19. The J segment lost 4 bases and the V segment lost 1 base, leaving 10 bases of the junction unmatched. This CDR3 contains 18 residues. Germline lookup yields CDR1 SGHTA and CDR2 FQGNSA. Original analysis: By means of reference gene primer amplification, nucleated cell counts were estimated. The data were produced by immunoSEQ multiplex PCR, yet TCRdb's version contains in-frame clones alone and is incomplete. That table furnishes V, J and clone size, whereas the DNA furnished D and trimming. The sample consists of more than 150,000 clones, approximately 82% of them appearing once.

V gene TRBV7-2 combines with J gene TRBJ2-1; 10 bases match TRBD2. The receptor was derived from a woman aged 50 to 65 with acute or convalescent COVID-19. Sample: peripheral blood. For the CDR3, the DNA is TGTGCCAGCAGCTTAGGCCCCGTACTAGCGGGATCGTACAATGAGCAGTTCTTC. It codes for CASSLGPVLAGSYNEQFF. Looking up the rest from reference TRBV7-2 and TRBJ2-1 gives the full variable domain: GAGVSQSPSNKVTEKGKDVELRCDPISGHTALYWYRQSLGQGLEFLIYFQGNSAPDKSGLPSDRFSAERTGGSVSTLTIQRTQQEDSAVYLCASSLGPVLAGSYNEQFFGPGTRLTVL.